Listed here are 13 T cell receptor beta chains from one sample, sequenced in a study of OX40 agonist ivuxolimab in advanced cancers. Clones were sequenced by immunoSEQ multiplex PCR, and TCRdb holds only the in-frame ones, with some missing. The table has 70,000 to 80,000 clones, about 89% seen once. Sequences were derived from CD4+ or CD8+ T cells sorted from blood, sampled in a trial of the OX40 agonist ivuxolimab. Source of these receptors: an adult with an advanced solid tumor such as melanoma, head and neck, liver or kidney cancer.

V gene TRBV27 combines with J gene TRBJ2-1; D is perhaps TRBD1 (7 bases). CDR3 length: 15 residues. V was trimmed by 5 bases and J by 4 bases, leaving 15 bases between them. Germline assignment: CDR1 MNHEY and CDR2 SMNVEV (reference sequence). This CDR3 is CASSLTGEAYNEQFF. CDR3 nucleotides: TGTGCCAGCAGTCTAACAGGGGAGGCGTACAATGAGCAGTTCTTC.

The chain is built from TRBV6-1 and TRBJ2-1, with 8 bases fitting TRBD2. The CDR3 is made up of 11 amino acids. V was clipped by 10 bases and J by 9 bases; unmatched bases: 5. Germline V gene lookup returns CDR1 MNHNS and CDR2 SASEGT. CDR3: CAIVREVEQFF. Here the CDR3 DNA reads TGTGCCATAGTGCGGGAGGTTGAGCAGTTCTTC.

This chain links TRBV25-1 with TRBJ2-1; 8 bases fit TRBD2. Germline CDR1 reads MGHDK; CDR2 reads SYGVNS. After removal of 2 bases from V and 6 bases from J, the junction contained 9 bases not matched to a gene. The CDR3 totals 16 residues. The CDR3 region has the DNA TGTGCCAGCAGTGAAAGCGCCGGGAGGGCCGCCAATGAGCAGTTCTTC. Protein product: CASSESAGRAANEQFF.

The CDR3 region is CASSPNPESTEAFF. CDR3 DNA: TGTGCCAGCTCACCAAACCCGGAGAGCACTGAAGCTTTCTTT. The genes are TRBV18 and TRBJ1-1; D not resolved. This CDR3 is 14 amino acids long. Germline CDR1 reads KGHSH; CDR2 reads LQKENI. The ends were cut back, 2 bases at V and 4 bases at J, with 11 bases in the middle.

The V call is TRBV11-2, the J call TRBJ1-1, with TRBD1 matching 7 bases. This CDR3 has 14 amino acids. Looked up from germline, CDR1 is SGHAT and CDR2 is FQNNGV. Losses at the gene ends were 5 bases for V and 5 bases for J; bases not matched to a gene: 8. The CDR3 region has the DNA TGTGCCAGCAGCGCAAACAGGGGCCCGACTGAAGCTTTCTTT. Its protein is CASSANRGPTEAFF.

DNA for the CDR3: TGTGCCAGCAGCAAAGACGGGAGCTCCTACGAGCAGTACTTC. It specifies CASSKDGSSYEQYF. The chain uses TRBV5-4 and TRBJ2-7; a possible D gene is TRBD2 (6 bases). V lost 4 bases to trimming and J lost 0 bases, with 11 bases between them. CDR3 length: 14 residues. The germline gives CDR1 SGHNT, CDR2 YYREEE (reference sequence).

The CDR3 DNA is TGTGCTAGTGGTCTAAACTACGAGCAGTACTTC. As protein: CASGLNYEQYF. This chain joins TRBV12-5 and TRBJ2-7; unclear D gene. Trimming stripped 5 bases from V and 3 bases from J, with 5 bases between. The CDR3 spans 11 residues. Germline loops: CDR1 LGHNT, CDR2 FRNRAP.

This rearrangement joins TRBV11-2 to TRBJ1-1, with D perhaps TRBD1 (6 bases). Trimming pared 5 bases from V and 5 bases from J, leaving 15 bases between. Germline CDR1 SGHAT, CDR2 FQNNGV. The CDR3 is 14 residues long. The CDR3 DNA follows: TGTGCCAGCAGCCCATCGGACAGAAGGACTGAAGCTTTCTTT. Residues: CASSPSDRRTEAFF.

The chain recombines TRBV4-1 with TRBJ2-1; D gene ambiguous. Germline-derived CDR1 and CDR2 are MGHRA and YSYEKL. V lost 0 bases, J lost 0 bases, and 9 bases lay in between. CDR3 length: 16 amino acids. The CDR3 DNA sequence: TGCGCCAGCAGCCAAGACTTGACGGCCTCCTACAATGAGCAGTTCTTC. This sequence encodes CASSQDLTASYNEQFF.

V is TRBV7-2 and J is TRBJ1-1; D might be TRBD1 (5 bases). The length of the CDR3 is 12 residues. V was trimmed by 3 bases and J by 11 bases, leaving 13 bases between them. Germline values: CDR1 SGHTA, CDR2 FQGNSA. CDR3 residues: CASSLGGFGAFF. The CDR3 DNA is TGTGCCAGCAGCTTGGGGGGGTTTGGGGCTTTCTTT.

Regarding this clone: This sample includes further DNA sequences coding for the same CDR3. The chain combines TRBV5-6 with TRBJ1-2; D is ambiguous. This CDR3 is built from 12 residues. Germline-derived CDR1 and CDR2 are SGHDT and YYEEEE. V was pared by 4 bases and J by 5 bases, with 9 bases between. This chain's CDR3 is CASSAGPYGYTF. In DNA, the CDR3 is TGTGCCAGCAGCGCGGGCCCATATGGCTACACCTTC. The entire variable domain, with the rest obtained from reference TRBV5-6 and TRBJ1-2, is as follows: DAGVTQSPTHLIKTRGQQVTLRCSPKSGHDTVSWYQQALGQGPQFIFQYYEEEERQRGNFPDRFSGHQFPNYSSELNVNALLLGDSALYLCASSAGPYGYTFGSGTRLTVV.

CDR3 residues: CASSGEQYLVQFF. In nucleotides, the CDR3 is TGTGCCAGCAGCGGGGAACAGTACTTGGTGCAGTTCTTC. The chain has TRBV7-2 and TRBJ2-1; D is unclear. V dropped 5 bases and J dropped 12 bases, with 17 bases sitting between them. The CDR3 totals 13 residues. CDR1 is SGHTA, CDR2 FQGNSA, per germline.

The chain joins TRBV7-6 to TRBJ1-2; D is ambiguous. V lost 1 base and J lost 2, with 8 bases in between. Germline V gives CDR1 SGHVS, CDR2 FNYEAQ. CDR3 size: 14 residues. CDR3 nucleotides: TGTGCCAGCAGCTTAGATCCCAGCAACTATGGCTACACCTTC. It encodes CASSLDPSNYGYTF.